The sequence of this T cell receptor beta chain was determined in a study of blood T cell repertoires in COVID-19. Overall study context: Samples of COVID-19 (acute and convalescent) were obtained from the United States, Italy and Spain. T cells, B-cell-depleted T cells, or PBMCs provided the cDNA or gDNA that served as material.

Germline loops: CDR1 SNHLY, CDR2 FYNNEI. V shed 4 bases and J shed 2 bases, with 12 bases lying between them. The CDR3 has 14 amino acids. About this clone: Other nucleotide sequences from this sample produce the same CDR3.

Authors' methods: Nucleated cell counts were estimated from reference gene primer amplification. The data were produced by immunoSEQ multiplex PCR, yet TCRdb's version contains in-frame clones alone and is incomplete. V and J calls and clone size follow that table, whereas D and trimming were derived from the DNA. The table records about 220,000 clones, 84% of them present only once. The sample taken for sequencing was peripheral blood. This sequence joins TRBV2 and TRBJ2-7; D might be TRBD2 (5 bases). This sequence originates from an older woman who had recovered from COVID-19. The CDR3 is CASSGGGAAYEQYF. The CDR3 DNA follows: TGTGCCAGCAGTGGTGGAGGAGCTGCCTACGAGCAGTACTTC.